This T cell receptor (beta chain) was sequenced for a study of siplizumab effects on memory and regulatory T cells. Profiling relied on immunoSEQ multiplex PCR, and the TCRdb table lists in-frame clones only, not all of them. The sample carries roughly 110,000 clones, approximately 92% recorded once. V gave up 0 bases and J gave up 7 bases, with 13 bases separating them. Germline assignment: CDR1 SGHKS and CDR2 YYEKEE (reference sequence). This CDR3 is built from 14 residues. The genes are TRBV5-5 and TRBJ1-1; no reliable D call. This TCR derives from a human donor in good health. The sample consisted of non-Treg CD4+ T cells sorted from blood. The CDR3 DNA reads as TGTGCCAGCAGCTTGGATGGTAGGGTTGGTGAAGCTTTCTTT. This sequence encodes CASSLDGRVGEAFF.